The clone carrying this T cell receptor beta chain was counted once. Its specificity is unknown. The data are from a study of blood T cells in healthy people across ages. The second PCR ran roughly 6 to 12 cycles with a sample-barcoded 5' primer and J-beta primers. Every cDNA molecule carried a tag from a template-switch adaptor bearing 12 random nucleotides. TCRdb re-derived calls from the 5' RACE reads in MiXCR, one entry per CDR3 protein. The sample has 450,000 to 700,000 distinct CDR3 sequences; 27% are singletons. Study outcomes and limitations: Using unsorted PBMCs precluded a conclusive naive versus antigen-experienced comparison. As age increased, TCR beta diversity per million T cells fell in a roughly linear fashion.

Trimming cost V 4 bases and J 1 base; bases outside gene matches: 8. There are 16 residues in the CDR3. CDR1 and CDR2 from the germline V gene are SGHDN and FVKESK. The sequence derives from a woman aged 65 to 85 in good health. The specimen was blood. The gene calls are TRBV14 and TRBJ2-5; 8 nucleotides match TRBD1. The CDR3 DNA reads as TGTGCCAGCAGCCTTCGAACAGGGGGTAGCCAAGAGACCCAGTACTTC. Translating gives CASSLRTGGSQETQYF.